Described below is a single TCR beta chain sequence and its context. This record comes from a study of blood T cell repertoires in COVID-19. Study context: Specimens from acute and convalescent COVID-19 originated in the United States, Italy and Spain. T cells, B-cell-depleted T cells, or PBMCs provided the cDNA or gDNA that served as material.

The V segment lost 4 bases and the J segment 5 bases; nucleotides outside the gene matches: 9. Germline CDR1 is LGHDT and CDR2 is YNNKEL (reference sequence). The CDR3 runs to 15 residues. The method was immunoSEQ multiplex PCR; TCRdb's version includes in-frame clones alone and lacks a portion of them. The table lists a few hundred thousand clones, under 85% of them singletons. Seattle patients were enrolled while actively infected and followed longitudinally. This sequence joins TRBV3-1 (or the pseudogene TRBV3-2) and TRBJ1-1; 8 bases map to TRBD1. Sequencing was done on a sample of peripheral blood. The source of this sequence is a woman in her 30s with COVID-19, enrolled during active disease. CDR3 sequence: CASSPLGQGGTEAFF. The CDR3 bases are TGTGCCAGCAGCCCACTAGGACAGGGAGGGACTGAAGCTTTCTTT.